Presented here are 5 T cell receptor beta chains from one specimen sequenced in a study of blood T cell repertoires in COVID-19. Assay: immunoSEQ multiplex PCR; the TCRdb copy retains only in-frame clones and omits some. The top ten clones hold 4% to 5% of a sample with about 250,000 clones, approximately 80% of them seen once. The sequenced material came from peripheral blood. These receptor sequences come from a woman aged 65 to 85 with acute or convalescent COVID-19.

This chain joins TRBV18 and TRBJ2-2; a possible D gene is TRBD1 (6 bases). The CDR3 extends over 16 amino acids. Germline CDR1 reads KGHSH; CDR2 reads LQKENI. With 2 bases removed from V and 4 bases from J, the gap between germline ends came to 14 bases. CDR3 in amino acids: CASSPSTQGPTGELFF. The CDR3 bases are TGTGCCAGCTCACCATCGACCCAGGGGCCCACCGGGGAGCTGTTTTTT.

This chain links TRBV27 with TRBJ2-7; D is ambiguous. The germline V gene encodes CDR1 MNHEY and CDR2 SMNVEV (reference sequence). The V end was cut by 5 bases, the J end by 3 bases, with 17 bases between. The CDR3 extends over 15 amino acids. The CDR3 DNA reads as TGTGCCAGCAGTCCCTTCGGAACAGCCAGCTACGAGCAGTACTTC. Protein sequence: CASSPFGTASYEQYF.

Comment on this clone: At the DNA level, this CDR3 is encoded by other sequences in the same sample as well. J is TRBJ2-7 and V is TRBV20-1, with D possibly matching TRBD1 (6 bases). V dropped 5 bases and J dropped 4 bases, with 6 bases sitting between them. In germline, CDR1 is DFQATT, CDR2 SNEGSKA (reference sequence). The CDR3 has 10 residues. This chain's CDR3 is CSAGQYEQYF. The CDR3 bases are TGCAGTGCTGGACAGTACGAGCAGTACTTC.

The V call is TRBV5-6, the J call TRBJ1-2, with a possible D match to TRBD1 (5 bases). V was pared by 4 bases and J by 8 bases, with 21 bases between. This CDR3 is 15 amino acids long. Germline V CDR1 and CDR2: SGHDT, YYEEEE. CDR3 coding DNA: TGTGCCAGCAGCCCCCCCGTTGGCAGGGTGAAAGGCTACACCTTC. It encodes CASSPPVGRVKGYTF.

The chain has TRBV7-9 and TRBJ1-1, with TRBD1 matching 10 bases. The germline gives CDR1 SEHNR, CDR2 FQNEAQ (reference sequence). The CDR3 runs 13 residues. Trimming removed 3 bases from V and 12 bases from J; junction bases left unmatched: 7. CDR3: CASSFTDRGRTFF. CDR3 sequence (DNA): TGTGCCAGCAGCTTTACCGACAGGGGGCGAACTTTCTTT. The whole variable domain, filled in from reference TRBV7-9 and TRBJ1-1, reads DTGVSQNPRHKITKRGQNVTFRCDPISEHNRLYWYRQTLGQGPEFLTYFQNEAQLEKSRLLSDRFSAERPKGSFSTLEIQRTEQGDSAMYLCASSFTDRGRTFFGQGTRLTVV.